A single T cell receptor (beta chain) is shown here with its context. The CDR3 contains 17 residues. Deletions cut 3 bases from V and 3 bases from J, with 19 bases between. The V gene's germline CDR1 is SEHNR and CDR2 FQNEAQ (reference sequence). This entry is derived from a study of CD8 T cells in Susac syndrome. Study at large: Intravenous immunoglobulin alone or corticosteroids were being given to patients with Susac syndrome at blood draw, unless they were therapy-naive.

Sequencing of TCR beta, carried out with a high-throughput approach, was applied to CD8+ and CD4+ T cells from the blood. CD8+ and CD4+ T cells were negatively isolated; TEMRA cells were FACS-enriched. When the RNA was reverse transcribed, random hexamers were used with an input of about 0.45 to 1 ug. Amplification of TCR beta CDR3 was carried out by immunoSEQ multiplex PCR, which covered 54 Vbeta and 13 Jbeta segments. A single record per CDR3 protein comes from TCRdb applying MiXCR to the immunoSEQ multiplex PCR reads. The sample shows 71,000 or so distinct CDR3 sequences, around 93% of them seen only once.

The gene calls are TRBV7-9 and TRBJ2-3, with D unclear. The sequence derives from a human donor with Susac syndrome. The sequenced sample consisted of CD4+ T cells from PBMCs. The CDR3 here is CASSFSLRGAVTDTQYF. CDR3 bases: TGTGCCAGCAGCTTTAGCTTACGCGGCGCGGTAACAGATACGCAGTATTTT.